This T cell receptor beta chain was recovered during a study of blood T cell repertoires in COVID-19. About the research overall: Samples came from the United States, Italy and Spain, spanning acute and convalescent COVID-19.

Enrollment of patients from Seattle took place during active infection, with longitudinal follow-up. As handled by the study authors: Reference gene primers were amplified, and this amplification served to estimate nucleated cell counts. Generated by immunoSEQ multiplex PCR, the TCRdb table keeps only in-frame clones and is missing some. The V and J calls and clone size were taken over from that table, and D and trimming were inferred from the DNA. The data show about 250,000 clones, around 89% seen once. The receptor's source is a woman younger than 45 with COVID-19, enrolled during active disease. The sequencing input was peripheral blood.

The CDR3 loop reads CASSFTDTQYF. Written as DNA, the CDR3 is TGTGCCAGCAGCTTCACAGATACGCAGTATTTT. The chain employs TRBV28 and TRBJ2-3; D remains ambiguous. Germline V lookup: CDR1 MDHEN, CDR2 SYDVKM. There are 11 residues in the CDR3. V lost 6 bases to trimming and J lost 2 bases, with 3 bases between them.